This T cell receptor (beta chain) was observed in a study of PD-1 blockade in classical Hodgkin lymphoma (dated by TCRdb to the early 2020s). About the study as a whole: Nivolumab dosing was 3 mg/kg intravenously every 2 weeks, continuing until either disease progression or unacceptable toxicity. The study used TCR beta sequencing and CyTOF to define a peripheral blood immune signature of response to PD-1 blockade in classical Hodgkin lymphoma. Beyond this particular receptor, the publication reports: Baseline TCR diversity was reported to be lower in newly diagnosed patients than in healthy donors, and even lower in relapsed/refractory patients. Only a single clinical trial cohort was studied, and what caused the repertoire differences, possibly disease activity or prior therapy, remained undefined. Diversity was lower in patients who began nivolumab less than 1 year after ASCT, so these patients were left out of later analyses to avoid confounding by immune reconstitution. Trial patients with a complete response had baseline diversity similar to that of newly diagnosed patients, while partial responders and progressors had significantly lower diversity. By C4D1, a significant rise was seen in CD4+ TCR diversity but not in CD8+ TCR diversity (p=0.0027 vs p=0.16), and the rise was most apparent among complete responders (p=0.02).

The meaning of the sample's time point label: cycle 4 day 1 (C4D1), after around six weeks of nivolumab. Every trial patient had relapsed following autologous stem cell transplantation, and prior brentuximab vedotin exposure was what differed among cohorts A, B and C. A total of about 51 patients with relapsed/refractory classical Hodgkin lymphoma made up the trial cohort, and each patient's best overall response was complete response, partial response or progressive disease. Trial patients were treated with single-agent nivolumab in the multi-cohort phase II CheckMate 205 trial. An independent review committee assessed best overall response using the 2007 International Working Group response criteria. Trial PBMCs were collected immediately before nivolumab initiation (C1D1) and during therapy at cycle 2 day 1 and cycle 4 day 1. Peripheral blood was collected in 8 mL Vacutainer Cell Preparation Tubes, from which PBMCs were isolated by centrifugation and then cryopreserved.

Genomic DNA was extracted with the Qiagen DNeasy kit from unsorted PBMCs and from negatively selected CD4+ and CD8+ fractions. Using primers that anneal to V and J segments, immunoSEQ multiplex PCR amplified the TCR beta CDR3 regions. A synthetic immune receptor repertoire was used to minimize amplification bias, and remaining bias was computationally removed after sequencing. The paper's data handling went like this. Repertoire diversity was quantified as the Shannon entropy index using custom Python scripts. Unsorted, CD4+ and CD8+ repertoires were analyzed separately, except in combined analyses where CD4+ and CD8+ sequences were merged in silico. Clonal expansion was defined as a frequency increase of at least 2-fold after treatment compared with C1D1, and clones undetected at baseline were assigned a pseudocount of 0.5. Singleton clones were defined as clones with 0 or 1 copy at C1D1, and non-singleton clones were defined as clones with 2 or more copies. Clones expanded in unsorted samples were labelled as CD4+, CD8+ or unknown by matching protein sequences in sorted samples from the same patient. Wilcoxon tests on paired samples were used to test diversity changes from C1D1 to C4D1. What TCRdb holds here is the immuneACCESS table cut down to in-frame rearrangements. Part of the clones is not present; checked against another copy, under half of the missing clones reflect an unresolved V gene, and the others are unexplained. The V and J calls and clone size are taken from that table; D and trimming were inferred from the DNA. This sample lists roughly 27,000 clones; about 72% were detected once. 3% to 4.5% of the sample is taken by the ten largest.

Counted from cysteine to phenylalanine, this CDR3 has 15 amino acids. Only the CDR3 DNA stays, 45 bases, in frame from base 1. CDR1 is given as LGHNA and CDR2 as YSLEER, both from the germline V gene. Worth noting for this clone: This receptor's antigen is unknown. The junction departs from the called germline gene at one end, perhaps through a read error.

Sequences were derived from peripheral blood mononuclear cells (PBMCs), sampled before the fourth cycle of nivolumab. The TCR sequence derives from a human donor with classical Hodgkin lymphoma. Recombination joined TRBV4-3 with TRBJ1-5; D gene: possibly TRBD1, on 5 matching bases. Here is the DNA: TGCGCCAGCAGCCAGTGGAAGACAGCTAATCAGCTCCAGCATTTT. This sequence encodes CASSQWKTANQLQHF.